This T cell receptor beta chain was observed in a study of shared clonotypes between healthy human individuals. General observations from the study: Larger estimated richness was generally recorded for naive subsets relative to memory subsets.

The CDR3 has 16 residues. Germline values: CDR1 MNHEY, CDR2 SVGAGI. Unmatched junction bases numbered 9, after V lost 2 bases and J lost 4 bases. For this clone: Its antigen remains unknown.

The material for each subset, its genomic DNA, was split evenly across several immunoSEQ plates. Sequencing was performed with immunoSEQ multiplex PCR; in TCRdb, only in-frame clones are kept and a portion is missing. The top ten hold around 0.14% of the sample, which has about 2.4 million clones, 90% to 95% seen once. The J gene is TRBJ2-7, the V gene TRBV6-5; 9 bases match TRBD1. The source of this sequence is a man younger than 30 in good health. Material: naive CD4+ T cells sorted from blood. Subset given: CD45RA+ positively selected. In DNA, the CDR3 is TGTGCCAGCAGTTACGCGGACAGGGGCACGTCATACGAGCAGTACTTC. Protein sequence: CASSYADRGTSYEQYF.